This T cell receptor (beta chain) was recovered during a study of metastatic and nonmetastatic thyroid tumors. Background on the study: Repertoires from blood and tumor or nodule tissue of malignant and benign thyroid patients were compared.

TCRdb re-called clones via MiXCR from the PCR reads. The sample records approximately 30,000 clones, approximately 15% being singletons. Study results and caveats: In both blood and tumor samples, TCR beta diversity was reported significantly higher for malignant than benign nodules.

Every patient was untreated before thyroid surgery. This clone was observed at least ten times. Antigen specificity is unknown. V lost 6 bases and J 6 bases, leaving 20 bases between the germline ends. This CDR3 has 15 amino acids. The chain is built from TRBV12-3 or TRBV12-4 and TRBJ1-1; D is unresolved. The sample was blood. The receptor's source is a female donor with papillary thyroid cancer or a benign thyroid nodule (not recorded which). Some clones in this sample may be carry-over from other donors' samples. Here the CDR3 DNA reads TGTGCCAGCAGCTACGACAATGCGGAGAGCGCTGAAGCTTTCTTT. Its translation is CASSYDNAESAEAFF.